These 18 T cell receptor beta chains came from one sample sequenced in a study of blood T cell repertoires in COVID-19 (dated by TCRdb to 2018 to 2021). Libraries were constructed by the immunoSEQ multiplex PCR assay. Imported from immuneACCESS, the table was reduced by TCRdb to in-frame sequences with V and J called. These copies leave out some clones; in studies compared against another copy, an unresolved V gene accounts for under half, and the cause of the remainder is not known. Across this sample there are hundreds of thousands of clones, with 75% to 85% seen only once. The ten largest account for around 1.3% of the sample. Sequencing was done on a sample of peripheral blood. The receptor set was obtained from a woman under 40 with COVID-19, enrolled during active disease.

This clone was detected only a few times. The CDR3 nucleotides read TGTGCCAGCAGCTTAGATAAGGGGACTGAAGCTTTCTTT. Translated, it gives CASSLDKGTEAFF. V usage is TRBV11-2 and J usage is TRBJ1-1, with D possibly TRBD1 on 5 matching bases. CDR3 length: 13 residues. V lost 0 bases to trimming and J lost 5 bases, with 7 bases between them. CDR1 and CDR2 from the germline V gene are SGHAT and FQNNGV.

This chain links TRBV6-5 with TRBJ1-5, with D possibly being TRBD1 (6 bases). V gave up 4 bases and J gave up 5 bases, with 9 bases separating them. CDR1 MNHEY and CDR2 SVGAGI come from the germline V gene. The CDR3 runs to 13 residues. The CDR3 DNA reads as TGTGCCAGCAGTTCGGGGGGCCATCAGCCCCAGCATTTT. It yields the protein CASSSGGHQPQHF.

The CDR3 loop reads CASSPWTGLGGEQYF. The CDR3 DNA is TGTGCCAGCAGCCCTTGGACGGGGTTGGGTGGGGAGCAGTACTTC. The chain recombines TRBV14 with TRBJ2-7; perhaps TRBD2 as D (5 bases). The germline V and J ends were trimmed by 4 bases and 7 bases, with 20 bases remaining between them. This CDR3 has 15 amino acids. From germline, CDR1 is SGHDN and CDR2 FVKESK.

A single count supports this clone. The chain has TRBV23-1 and TRBJ2-7; 11 nucleotides align to TRBD1. TRBV23-1 is reported as an ORF; its role is uncertain. This CDR3 spans 18 amino acids. V gave up 7 bases and J gave up 3 bases; unmatched junction bases: 17. For the CDR3, the DNA is TGCGCCAGCACCAAACTCGGACAGGGGGCGGTCTGGCGCTACGAGCAGTACTTC. Its translation is CASTKLGQGAVWRYEQYF.

The rearrangement uses TRBV5-1 and TRBJ2-2, with 7 bases identical to TRBD2. CDR1 and CDR2 (germline): SGHRS, YFSETQ. V trimming: 5 bases; J trimming: 5 bases; junction bases outside the gene matches: 3. This CDR3 region has 13 residues. The CDR3 DNA reads TGCGCCAGCAGAGGACTAGTTACCGGGGAGCTGTTTTTT. Translating it yields CASRGLVTGELFF.

The CDR3 protein is CASSSRTSGYEQYF. The CDR3 nucleotides are TGTGCCAGCAGCTCCCGGACTAGCGGCTACGAGCAGTACTTC. V gene TRBV7-6 combines with J gene TRBJ2-7, with 10 bases that match TRBD2. CDR1 SGHVS and CDR2 FNYEAQ come from the germline V gene. There are 14 residues in the CDR3. The ends lost 4 bases at V and 3 bases at J; junction bases unmatched: 3.

The chain links TRBV18 to TRBJ1-4, with 10 nucleotides matching TRBD1. V was clipped by 6 bases and J by 7 bases; unmatched bases: 8. Germline loops: CDR1 KGHSH, CDR2 LQKENI. The CDR3 spans 15 residues. In nucleotides, the CDR3 is TGTGCCAGCTCGCATGACAGGGGGCGTGCTGAAAAACTGTTTTTT. As protein: CASSHDRGRAEKLFF.

CDR3 bases: TGCGCCAGCAGCTTACAGGGTAGCGGGCAGCCCCAGCATTTT. Translated, it gives CASSLQGSGQPQHF. The rearrangement joins TRBV5-1 to TRBJ1-5, with D possibly TRBD1 on 6 matching bases. This CDR3 comprises 14 residues. CDR1 SGHRS and CDR2 YFSETQ come from the germline V gene. The germline V and J ends were trimmed by 2 bases and 7 bases, with 13 bases remaining between them.

This chain connects TRBV4-3 to TRBJ2-3, with D possibly TRBD2 on 6 matching bases. The CDR3 contains 16 residues. Germline values: CDR1 LGHNA, CDR2 YSLEER. Trimming cost V 0 bases and J 0 bases, with 10 bases left between them. The CDR3 reads CASSQDLAGSTDTQYF. The DNA of the CDR3 is TGCGCCAGCAGCCAAGATCTTGCGGGAAGCACAGATACGCAGTATTTT.

This clone was picked up many times. The chain employs TRBV6-5 and TRBJ1-3; D is possibly TRBD1 (5 bases). V lost 3 bases to trimming and J lost 0 bases, with 12 bases between them. Germline V lookup: CDR1 MNHEY, CDR2 SVGAGI. The CDR3 spans 16 residues. Written as DNA, the CDR3 is TGTGCCAGCAGTTATGGGGCAGCCCTCTCTGGAAACACCATATATTTT. Translating it yields CASSYGAALSGNTIYF.

This chain joins TRBV28 and TRBJ1-1; D is undetermined. The CDR3 spans 11 residues. The V end was cut by 10 bases, the J end by 2 bases, with 8 bases between. Germline CDR1 and CDR2: MDHEN and SYDVKM. The CDR3 sequence: CATRGNTEAFF. CDR3 in DNA: TGTGCCACCCGGGGTAACACTGAAGCTTTCTTT.

The rearrangement links TRBV9 to TRBJ2-5; TRBD2 matches 7 bases. Trimming cost V 4 bases and J 5 bases; bases outside gene matches: 17. The germline V gene has CDR1 SGDLS and CDR2 YYNGEE. The CDR3 has 17 amino acids. The CDR3 loop is CASSPRREGYSGETQYF. The DNA of the CDR3 is TGTGCCAGCAGCCCGAGGAGGGAGGGCTATTCCGGGGAGACCCAGTACTTC.

The chain uses TRBV19 and TRBJ2-7; 7 bases are a match to TRBD1. This CDR3 spans 14 amino acids. The V gene end was trimmed by 4 bases and the J gene end by 3 bases; junction bases not matched to a gene: 6. From germline, CDR1 is LNHDA and CDR2 SQIVND (reference sequence). The CDR3 DNA follows: TGTGCCAGTAGTAAGGGACAGACCTTCTACGAGCAGTACTTC. This sequence encodes CASSKGQTFYEQYF.

The rearrangement uses TRBV28 and TRBJ2-3; D is perhaps TRBD2 (7 bases). The CDR3 runs to 17 residues. Germline loops: CDR1 MDHEN, CDR2 SYDVKM. Trimming pared 6 bases from V and 1 base from J, leaving 20 bases between. The CDR3 sequence: CASSPSIGGPRTDTQYF. The DNA for the CDR3 is TGTGCCAGCAGCCCGAGTATCGGGGGGCCCCGCACAGATACGCAGTATTTT.

This chain uses TRBV5-1 with TRBJ2-3; D perhaps matches TRBD1 (5 bases). V was trimmed by 3 bases and J by 1 base, leaving 15 bases between them. Germline CDR1 SGHRS, CDR2 YFSETQ. The CDR3 is 16 amino acids. DNA for the CDR3: TGCGCCAGCAGCTCCCGGGTGGGGCAAGGCACAGATACGCAGTATTTT. This codes for CASSSRVGQGTDTQYF.

The chain couples TRBV16 to TRBJ1-5; D is uncertain. V shed 4 bases and J shed 1 base, with 8 bases lying between them. Germline V gene data show CDR1 as KGHSY and CDR2 as FQNENV. The CDR3 totals 14 residues. CDR3 residues: CASSPQSSNQPQHF. The CDR3 region has the DNA TGTGCCAGCAGCCCCCAAAGCAGCAATCAGCCCCAGCATTTT.

The genes are TRBV6-5 and TRBJ1-6; TRBD1 aligns across 7 bases. V lost 2 bases to trimming and J lost 5 bases; unmatched junction nucleotides: 6. The CDR3 sequence is 16 residues long. The germline gives CDR1 MNHEY, CDR2 SVGAGI. The CDR3, as DNA: TGTGCCAGCAGTTACCCCGGGACAGTTAATAATTCACCCCTCCACTTT. The encoded protein is CASSYPGTVNNSPLHF.

This clone was counted between two and nine times. The gene calls are TRBV15 and TRBJ2-1, with D uncertain. Trimming took off 0 bases at V and 0 bases at J, with 15 bases between the two ends. The CDR3 is made up of 18 amino acids. CDR1 is LNHNV and CDR2 is YYDKDF in the germline V gene (reference sequence). The CDR3 here is CATSRDLGAPSSYNEQFF. The CDR3 DNA reads TGTGCCACCAGCAGAGATTTAGGAGCGCCTAGCTCCTACAATGAGCAGTTCTTC.